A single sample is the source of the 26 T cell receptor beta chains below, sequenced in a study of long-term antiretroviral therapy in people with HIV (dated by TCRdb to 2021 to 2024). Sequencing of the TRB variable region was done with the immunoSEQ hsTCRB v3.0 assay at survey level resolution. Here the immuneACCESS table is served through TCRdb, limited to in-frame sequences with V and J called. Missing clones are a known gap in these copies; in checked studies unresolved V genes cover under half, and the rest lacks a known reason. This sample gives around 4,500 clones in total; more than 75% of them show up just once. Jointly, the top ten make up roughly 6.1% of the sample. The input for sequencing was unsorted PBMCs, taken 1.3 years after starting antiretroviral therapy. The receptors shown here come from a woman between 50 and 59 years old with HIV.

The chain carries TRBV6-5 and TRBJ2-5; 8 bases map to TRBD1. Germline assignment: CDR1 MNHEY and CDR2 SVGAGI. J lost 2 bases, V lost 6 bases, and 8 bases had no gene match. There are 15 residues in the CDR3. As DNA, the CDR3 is TGTGCCAGCAGATCGGGACAGGTTTCTCAAGAGACCCAGTACTTC. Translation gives CASRSGQVSQETQYF.

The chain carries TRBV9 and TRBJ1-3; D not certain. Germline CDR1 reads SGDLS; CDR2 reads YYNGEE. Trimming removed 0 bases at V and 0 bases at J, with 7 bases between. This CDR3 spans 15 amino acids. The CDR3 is CASSVGAHSGNTIYF. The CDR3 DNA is TGTGCCAGCAGCGTAGGTGCCCACTCTGGAAACACCATATATTTT.

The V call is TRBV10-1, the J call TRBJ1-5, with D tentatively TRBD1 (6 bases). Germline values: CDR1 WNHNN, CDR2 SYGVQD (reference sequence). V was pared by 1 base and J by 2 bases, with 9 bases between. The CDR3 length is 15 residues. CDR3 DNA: TGCGCCAGCAGTGAGTTCAGGGGTGGCAATCAGCCCCAGCATTTT. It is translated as CASSEFRGGNQPQHF.

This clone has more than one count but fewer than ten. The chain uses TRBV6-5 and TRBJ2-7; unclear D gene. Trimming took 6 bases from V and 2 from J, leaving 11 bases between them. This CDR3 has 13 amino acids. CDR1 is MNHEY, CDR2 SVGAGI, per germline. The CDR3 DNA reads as TGTGCCAGCAGACCGACATCTACCTACGAGCAGTACTTC. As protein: CASRPTSTYEQYF.

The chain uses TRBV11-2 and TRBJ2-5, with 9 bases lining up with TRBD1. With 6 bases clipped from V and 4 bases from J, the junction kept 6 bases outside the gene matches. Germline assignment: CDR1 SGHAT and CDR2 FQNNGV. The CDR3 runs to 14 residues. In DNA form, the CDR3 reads TGTGCCAGCAGGAGACAGGGGGGGAGAGAGACCCAGTACTTC. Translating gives CASRRQGGRETQYF.

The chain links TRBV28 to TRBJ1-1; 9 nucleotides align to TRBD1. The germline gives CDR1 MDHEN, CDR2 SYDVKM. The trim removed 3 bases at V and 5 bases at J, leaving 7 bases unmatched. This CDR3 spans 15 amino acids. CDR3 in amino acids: CASSFWDRAGTEAFF. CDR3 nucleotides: TGTGCCAGCAGTTTCTGGGACAGGGCGGGGACTGAAGCTTTCTTT.

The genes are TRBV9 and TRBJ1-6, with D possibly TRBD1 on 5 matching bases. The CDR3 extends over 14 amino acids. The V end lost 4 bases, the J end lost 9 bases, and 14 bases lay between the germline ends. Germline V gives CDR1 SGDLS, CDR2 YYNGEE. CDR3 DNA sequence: TGTGCCAGCAGCAGTGGGACGGGAGCTTCACCCCTCCACTTT. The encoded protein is CASSSGTGASPLHF.

CDR3 sequence (DNA): TGTGCCAGCAGGGATAGTACCAACACCGGGGAGCTGTTTTTT. Translating it yields CASRDSTNTGELFF. This chain uses TRBV2 with TRBJ2-2; D is unclear. Germline CDR1 and CDR2: SNHLY and FYNNEI. The length of the CDR3 is 14 residues. V lost 6 bases to trimming and J lost 2 bases, with 10 bases between them.

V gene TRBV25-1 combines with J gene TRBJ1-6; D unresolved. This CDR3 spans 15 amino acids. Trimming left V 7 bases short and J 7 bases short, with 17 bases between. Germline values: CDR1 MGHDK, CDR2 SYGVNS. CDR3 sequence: CASMTTDQPNSPLHF. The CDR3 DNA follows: TGTGCCAGCATGACAACAGACCAGCCGAATTCACCCCTCCACTTT.

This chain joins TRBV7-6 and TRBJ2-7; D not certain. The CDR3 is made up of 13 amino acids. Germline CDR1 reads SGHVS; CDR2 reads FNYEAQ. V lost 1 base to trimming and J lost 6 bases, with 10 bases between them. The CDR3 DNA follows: TGTGCCAGCAGCTTAGAGCCACTAACCGAGCAGTACTTC. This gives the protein CASSLEPLTEQYF.

The CDR3, as DNA: TGTGCCAGCAGCTTAGCTCTCGGGGGAGGGGTTGGCTACACCTTC. Translating it yields CASSLALGGGVGYTF. V gene TRBV11-2 combines with J gene TRBJ1-2; perhaps TRBD1 as D (5 bases). This CDR3 contains 15 residues. Germline CDR1 is SGHAT and CDR2 is FQNNGV. V gave up 1 base and J gave up 7 bases, with 16 bases separating them.

CDR3: CASSPPIGGSGNTIYF. CDR3 DNA sequence: TGTGCCAGCTCACCACCGATTGGGGGCTCTGGAAACACCATATATTTT. The chain joins TRBV18 to TRBJ1-3; possibly TRBD1 for D (5 bases). V was shortened by 0 bases and J by 0 bases, with 9 bases between the two germline ends. From germline, CDR1 is KGHSH and CDR2 LQKENI. CDR3 length: 16 amino acids.

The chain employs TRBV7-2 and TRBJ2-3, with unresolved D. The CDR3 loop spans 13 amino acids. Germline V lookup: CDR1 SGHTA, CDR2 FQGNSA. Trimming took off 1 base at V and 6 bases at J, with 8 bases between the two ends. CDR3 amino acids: CASSLGISDTQYF. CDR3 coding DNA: TGTGCCAGCAGCTTAGGGATTTCTGATACGCAGTATTTT.

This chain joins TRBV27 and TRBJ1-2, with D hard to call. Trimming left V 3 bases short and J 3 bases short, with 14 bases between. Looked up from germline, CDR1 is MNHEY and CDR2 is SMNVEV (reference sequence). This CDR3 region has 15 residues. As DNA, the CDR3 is TGTGCCAGCAGTTTTGGCAGCGGGTATTACTATGGCTACACCTTC. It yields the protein CASSFGSGYYYGYTF.

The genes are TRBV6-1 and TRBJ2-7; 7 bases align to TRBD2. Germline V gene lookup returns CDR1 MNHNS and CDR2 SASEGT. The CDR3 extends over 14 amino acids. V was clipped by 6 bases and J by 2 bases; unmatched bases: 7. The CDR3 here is CASSGRQGTYEQYV. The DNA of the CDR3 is TGTGCCAGCAGCGGGAGGCAGGGCACCTACGAGCAGTACGTC.

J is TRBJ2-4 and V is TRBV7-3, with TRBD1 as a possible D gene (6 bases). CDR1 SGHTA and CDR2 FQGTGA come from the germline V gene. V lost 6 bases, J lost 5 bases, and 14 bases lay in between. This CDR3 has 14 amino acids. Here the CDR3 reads CASRSRDNENIQYF. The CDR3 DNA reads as TGTGCCAGCAGGTCGAGGGACAACGAAAACATTCAGTACTTC.

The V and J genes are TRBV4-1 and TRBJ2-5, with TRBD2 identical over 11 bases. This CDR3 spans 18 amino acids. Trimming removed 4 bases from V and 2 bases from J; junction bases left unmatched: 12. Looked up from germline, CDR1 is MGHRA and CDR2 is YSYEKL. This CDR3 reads CASSRSGTSGSNQETQYF. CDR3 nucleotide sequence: TGCGCCAGCAGCCGATCCGGGACTAGCGGCTCAAATCAAGAGACCCAGTACTTC.

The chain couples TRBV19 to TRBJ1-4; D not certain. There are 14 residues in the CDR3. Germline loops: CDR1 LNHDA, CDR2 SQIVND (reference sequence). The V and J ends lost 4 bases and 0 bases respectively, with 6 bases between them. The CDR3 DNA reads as TGTGCCAGTAGTACAGGCTCAACTAATGAAAAACTGTTTTTT. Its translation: CASSTGSTNEKLFF.

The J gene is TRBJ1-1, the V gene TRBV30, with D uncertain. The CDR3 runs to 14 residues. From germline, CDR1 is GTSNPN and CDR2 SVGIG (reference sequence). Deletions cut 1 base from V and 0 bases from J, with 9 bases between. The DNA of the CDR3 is TGTGCCTGGAGTGCTTCAAGAATGAACACTGAAGCTTTCTTT. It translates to CAWSASRMNTEAFF.

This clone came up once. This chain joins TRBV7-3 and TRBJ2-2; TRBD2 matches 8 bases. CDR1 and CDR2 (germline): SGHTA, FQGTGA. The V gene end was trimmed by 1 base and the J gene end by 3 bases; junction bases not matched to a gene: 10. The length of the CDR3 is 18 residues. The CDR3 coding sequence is TGTGCCAGCAGCTTAAATTCCCGGACTAGCTTAGACACCGGGGAGCTGTTTTTT. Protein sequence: CASSLNSRTSLDTGELFF.

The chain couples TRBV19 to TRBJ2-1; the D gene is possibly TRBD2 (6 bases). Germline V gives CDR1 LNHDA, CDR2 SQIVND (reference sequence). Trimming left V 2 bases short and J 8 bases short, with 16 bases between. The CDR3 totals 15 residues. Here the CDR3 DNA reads TGTGCCAGTAGTATATCAGTTGGGGGGTACCATGAGCAGTTCTTC. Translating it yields CASSISVGGYHEQFF.

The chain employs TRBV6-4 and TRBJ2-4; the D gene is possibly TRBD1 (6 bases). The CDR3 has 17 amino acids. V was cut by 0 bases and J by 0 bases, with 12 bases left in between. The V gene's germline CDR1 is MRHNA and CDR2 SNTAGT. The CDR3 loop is CASSDSRTDLAKNIQYF. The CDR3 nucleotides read TGTGCCAGCAGTGACTCCCGGACAGACCTAGCCAAAAACATTCAGTACTTC.

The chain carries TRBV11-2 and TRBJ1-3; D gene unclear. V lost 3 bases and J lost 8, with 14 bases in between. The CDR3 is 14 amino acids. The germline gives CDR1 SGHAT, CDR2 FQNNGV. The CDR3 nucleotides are TGTGCCAGCAGCTTGATTGGAGCCGCGGACACCATATATTTT. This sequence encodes CASSLIGAADTIYF.

CDR3 sequence: CASGKGSSYNEQFF. CDR3 nucleotide sequence: TGTGCCAGCGGGAAGGGGAGCTCCTACAATGAGCAGTTCTTC. The chain employs TRBV9 and TRBJ2-1; D may correspond to TRBD1 or TRBD2 (5 bases each). Germline-derived CDR1 and CDR2 are SGDLS and YYNGEE. CDR3 length equals 14 residues. Trimming shortened V by 7 bases and J by 0 bases, and 11 bases separated the two germline ends.

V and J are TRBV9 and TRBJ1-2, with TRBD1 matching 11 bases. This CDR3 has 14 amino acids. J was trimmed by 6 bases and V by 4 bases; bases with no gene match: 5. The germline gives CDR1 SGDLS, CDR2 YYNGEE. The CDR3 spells CASSTGTGGNGYTF. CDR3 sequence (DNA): TGTGCCAGCAGCACCGGGACAGGGGGAAATGGCTACACCTTC.

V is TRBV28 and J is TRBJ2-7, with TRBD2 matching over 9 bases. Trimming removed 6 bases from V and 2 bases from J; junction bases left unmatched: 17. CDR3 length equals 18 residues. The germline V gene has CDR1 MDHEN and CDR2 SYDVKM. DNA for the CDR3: TGTGCCAGCAGCCCAATTAGGGTGGGCGGGGGGGCCACCTACGAGCAGTACTTC. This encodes CASSPIRVGGGATYEQYF.